This entry is about one T cell receptor (beta chain). At one of its ends the junction is not consistent with the germline gene, which may arise from a read error. This sample is drawn from a study of tumor and adjacent non-tumor tissue in lung cancer. Germline V gives CDR1 SGHNT, CDR2 YENEEA. This CDR3 region has 13 residues. The library came from three nested PCR rounds adapted from ARM-PCR protocols. Each CDR3 protein is one row after TCRdb ran MiXCR on the multiplex PCR reads. The table includes roughly 70,000 distinct CDR3 sequences, around 65% detected once. No cell sorting was done before RNA was extracted from the tissue. This non-tumor lung sample came from over 3 cm beyond the tumor edge.

This TCR came from a woman aged 45 to 65 with non-small cell lung cancer. The specimen sequenced was distant non-tumor lung tissue. The V and J genes are TRBV11-3 and TRBJ2-3; perhaps TRBD1 as D (6 bases). Here the CDR3 reads CTSSWRGTNTQYF. CDR3 sequence (DNA): TGTACCAGCAGCTGGCGTGGGACAAATACACAGTATTTT.